The 23 T cell receptor beta chains presented below share a single source sample, sequenced in a study of metastatic and nonmetastatic thyroid tumors. With MiXCR, TCRdb reprocessed the PCR reads. This sample carries approximately 44,000 clones, 20% to 30% of them seen once, and the ten largest clones take about 14%. Treatment of any kind had been given to no patient before thyroid surgery. Sequencing was done on a sample of tumor tissue. All receptors come from a female donor with papillary thyroid cancer or a benign thyroid nodule (not recorded which). Some clones in this sample may be carry-over from other donors' samples.

This sequence joins TRBV5-1 and TRBJ2-1; 10 bases align to TRBD2. This CDR3 comprises 14 residues. V shed 0 bases and J 7 bases; nucleotides not matched to a gene: 1. Looked up from germline, CDR1 is SGHRS and CDR2 is YFSETQ. Here the CDR3 DNA reads TGCGCCAGCAGCTTGGGACTAGCGGGTAATGAGCAGTTCTTC. This gives the protein CASSLGLAGNEQFF.

This sequence joins TRBV7-2 and TRBJ2-7; D is unclear. Per germline, CDR1 SGHTA and CDR2 FQGNSA. This CDR3 is 15 amino acids long. Between the trimmed V and J ends, which lost 5 bases and 3 bases, there was a span of 17 bases. CDR3 in DNA: TGTGCCAGCAGCCCTCAGGCAGAGTCCGTCTACGAGCAGTACTTC. Translation gives CASSPQAESVYEQYF. Together with reference TRBV7-2 and TRBJ2-7, the CDR3 gives the full variable domain: GAGVSQSPSNKVTEKGKDVELRCDPISGHTALYWYRQSLGQGLEFLIYFQGNSAPDKSGLPSDRFSAERTGGSVSTLTIQRTQQEDSAVYLCASSPQAESVYEQYFGPGTRLTVT.

At least ten counts were recorded for this clone. The gene calls are TRBV4-2 and TRBJ2-3; 10 bases line up with TRBD1. Germline V gives CDR1 LGHNA, CDR2 YNFKEQ. CDR3 length: 17 residues. The ends lost 4 bases at V and 0 bases at J; junction bases unmatched: 7. CDR3 sequence: CASSPGQGTYSTDTQYF. CDR3 in DNA: TGTGCCAGCAGCCCGGGACAGGGGACTTATAGCACAGATACGCAGTATTTT.

This clone appeared many times. The chain recombines TRBV5-4 with TRBJ2-7, with 10 bases identical to TRBD2. J gave up 7 bases and V 4 bases, and 11 bases lay outside the gene matches. Germline V gene sequence: CDR1 SGHNT, CDR2 YYREEE (reference sequence). CDR3 size: 15 residues. The CDR3, as DNA: TGTGCCAGCAGCGACCTTAGCGGGGGGACGGAAGAGCAGTACTTC. Residues: CASSDLSGGTEEQYF.

This clone was picked up many times. This chain links TRBV30 with TRBJ2-5; a weak D match, TRBD2 (6 bases). The ends were cut back, 0 bases at V and 4 bases at J, with 12 bases in the middle. This CDR3 has 14 residues. Germline-derived CDR1 and CDR2 are GTSNPN and SVGIG (reference sequence). The CDR3 DNA reads as TGTGCCTGGAGTGTACACCGGGAGCGAGAGACCCAGTACTTC. Encoded protein: CAWSVHRERETQYF.

Many counts were recorded for this clone. This rearrangement joins TRBV27 to TRBJ2-5; 8 nucleotides align to TRBD1. Germline CDR1 is MNHEY and CDR2 is SMNVEV (reference sequence). V was clipped by 6 bases and J by 2 bases; unmatched bases: 11. The CDR3 length is 16 residues. For the CDR3, the DNA is TGTGCCAGCAGCAGAGTAGGACAGGGCTTACAAGAGACCCAGTACTTC. Residues: CASSRVGQGLQETQYF.

This clone was observed many times. Given a much more abundant clone one base away, this may be a read error. The V gene is TRBV6-2 or TRBV6-3, the J gene TRBJ2-1; the D gene is possibly TRBD2 (5 bases). The length of the CDR3 is 12 residues. Trimming took off 3 bases at V and 9 bases at J, with 9 bases between the two ends. Germline V CDR1 and CDR2: MNHEY, SVGEGT. The CDR3 sequence: CASSYVGSEQFF. The CDR3 nucleotides are TGTGCCAGCAGTTATGTTGGGAGTGAGCAGTTCTTC.

This clone was detected ten times or more. J is TRBJ1-5 and V is TRBV28, with D uncertain. The CDR3 sequence is 12 residues long. Germline values: CDR1 MDHEN, CDR2 SYDVKM. Trimming left V 5 bases short and J 8 bases short, with 10 bases between. CDR3 sequence reads: CASSPPEEPQHF. CDR3 nucleotide sequence: TGTGCCAGCAGTCCACCAGAGGAGCCCCAGCATTTT.

This clone was observed a handful of times. The chain links TRBV6-1 to TRBJ2-5, with D uncertain. Between the trimmed V and J ends, which lost 1 base and 6 bases, there was a span of 9 bases. The germline CDR1 and CDR2 sequences are MNHNS and SASEGT. The CDR3 spans 13 residues. CDR3 sequence (DNA): TGTGCCAGCAGTGAAGAATTAGTTAAGACCCAGTACTTC. Translation: CASSEELVKTQYF.

By its share, this clone is medium-sized. The chain employs TRBV13 and TRBJ2-3; perhaps TRBD2 as D (6 bases). The CDR3 length is 16 residues. With 5 bases removed from V and 4 bases from J, the gap between germline ends came to 19 bases. Germline assignment: CDR1 PRHDT and CDR2 FYEKMQ (reference sequence). Here the CDR3 DNA reads TGTGCCAGCAGCCTCGGGACTCCAGGTGGGGCAGATACGCAGTATTTT. This gives the protein CASSLGTPGGADTQYF.

This clone was detected only a few times. The chain uses TRBV6-2 or TRBV6-3 and TRBJ2-1; the D gene is possibly TRBD1 (6 bases). Trimming left V 5 bases short and J 8 bases short, with 10 bases between. CDR1 is MNHEY, CDR2 SVGEGT, per germline. This CDR3 region has 12 residues. CDR3 bases: TGTGCCAGCAGTCAGGGACACTATGAGCAGTTCTTC. Its protein is CASSQGHYEQFF.

This clone was seen more than once but under ten times. J is TRBJ2-7 and V is TRBV12-3 or TRBV12-4, with D unclear. The CDR3 length is 14 residues. Trimming cost V 5 bases and J 5 bases, with 16 bases left between them. CDR3 sequence (DNA): TGTGCCAGCAGTCACCCGGGCCAACGGGACGAGCAGTACTTC. Protein product: CASSHPGQRDEQYF.

This clone was counted ten times or more. A read error may be the cause here, since a much bigger clone is one base away. At the DNA level, this CDR3 is encoded by other sequences in the same sample as well. The genes are TRBV20-1 and TRBJ2-7; TRBD1 might be the D (5 bases). The CDR3 runs to 11 residues. Germline V CDR1 and CDR2: DFQATT, SNEGSKA (reference sequence). The CDR3 coding sequence is TGTAGTGCGGCTACAGGTTACGAGCAGTACTTC. Amino acids: CSAATGYEQYF.

This clone was detected many times. J is TRBJ2-7 and V is TRBV10-3, with D perhaps matching TRBD1 (6 bases). Between the trimmed V and J ends, which lost 2 bases and 2 bases, there was a span of 16 bases. The CDR3 totals 16 residues. Germline CDR1 ENHRY, CDR2 SYGVKD. CDR3 region: CAISENNRVGTYEQYF. The CDR3 DNA is TGTGCCATCAGTGAGAACAACAGGGTGGGCACCTACGAGCAGTACTTC.

This chain uses TRBV12-3 or TRBV12-4 with TRBJ2-7; 8 bases match TRBD2. V dropped 2 bases and J dropped 5; count of bases not matched to a gene: 5. This CDR3 has 14 residues. CDR3 in amino acids: CASSLSGGGDEQYF. DNA of the CDR3: TGTGCCAGCAGTTTATCCGGGGGGGGGGACGAGCAGTACTTC.

For this clone: The CDR3 end shows no conserved phenylalanine or tryptophan, and so a read error is likely. The CDR3 DNA is TGTGCCATCAGCTTGGGGCAGGGCCGGCCCCAGCATCTT. It encodes CAISLGQGRPQHL. The chain links TRBV5-6 to TRBJ1-5; D possibly corresponds to TRBD1 (5 bases). Germline values: CDR1 SGHDT, CDR2 YYEEEE. The CDR3 is made up of 13 amino acids.

This clone has a handful of counts. This chain connects TRBV7-2 to TRBJ1-2; 10 nucleotides line up with TRBD1. The CDR3 is made up of 13 amino acids. Germline V gives CDR1 SGHTA, CDR2 FQGNSA. V lost 5 bases to trimming and J lost 8 bases; unmatched junction nucleotides: 5. DNA of the CDR3: TGTGCCAGCAGCCCCGGACAGGGGGGCGGCTACACCTTC. Translating gives CASSPGQGGGYTF. Supplemented by reference TRBV7-2 and TRBJ1-2, the full variable domain reads GAGVSQSPSNKVTEKGKDVELRCDPISGHTALYWYRQSLGQGLEFLIYFQGNSAPDKSGLPSDRFSAERTGGSVSTLTIQRTQQEDSAVYLCASSPGQGGGYTFGSGTRLTVV.

This clone was detected ten times or more. This sequence joins TRBV6-2 or TRBV6-3 and TRBJ1-1; D possibly corresponds to TRBD1 (6 bases). The CDR3 consists of 15 residues. Per germline, CDR1 MNHEY and CDR2 SVGEGT. V was cut by 7 bases and J by 4 bases, with 19 bases left in between. CDR3 bases: TGTGCCAGCAATCCGTTGAGGGGGTTGAGCACTGAAGCTTTCTTT. Translating it yields CASNPLRGLSTEAFF.

V and J are TRBV11-3 and TRBJ2-1; 9 positions match TRBD1. In germline, CDR1 is SGHNT, CDR2 YENEEA. This CDR3 spans 16 amino acids. V gave up 5 bases and J gave up 0 bases; unmatched junction bases: 5. CDR3 coding DNA: TGTGCCAGCAGCGGTTTGACAGGGGGCTCCTACAATGAGCAGTTCTTC. Amino acid sequence: CASSGLTGGSYNEQFF.

This clone was found many times. CDR3 sequence reads: CASSPRTSGTDTQYF. The DNA of the CDR3 is TGCGCCAGCAGCCCTAGGACTAGCGGCACAGATACGCAGTATTTT. V usage is TRBV5-1 and J usage is TRBJ2-3; 9 bases agree with TRBD2. Per the germline V gene, CDR1 is SGHRS and CDR2 is YFSETQ. V lost 4 bases to trimming and J lost 1 base; unmatched junction nucleotides: 4. The CDR3 runs 15 residues.

The J gene is TRBJ2-2, the V gene TRBV2, with TRBD2 identical over 11 bases. This CDR3 region has 16 residues. Germline loops: CDR1 SNHLY, CDR2 FYNNEI. V lost 6 bases to trimming and J lost 5 bases; unmatched junction nucleotides: 8. DNA for the CDR3: TGTGCCAGCAGCTCTACTAGCGGGGGTGGAACCGGGGAGCTGTTTTTT. Encoded protein: CASSSTSGGGTGELFF.

The chain has TRBV12-3 or TRBV12-4 and TRBJ1-1; 8 bases match TRBD1. The CDR3 is 12 residues long. V lost 6 bases, J lost 12 bases, and 9 bases stayed unmatched. The CDR3 protein is CASSKRTGLTFF. The CDR3 nucleotides are TGTGCCAGCAGCAAGAGGACAGGGCTGACTTTCTTT.

This clone was seen a few times. A much bigger clone sits one base away, suggesting this may be a read error. The gene calls are TRBV19 and TRBJ1-5; TRBD1 agrees at 7 bases. J gave up 2 bases and V 3 bases, and 10 bases lay outside the gene matches. The CDR3 consists of 17 residues. CDR1 LNHDA and CDR2 SQIVND come from the germline V gene (reference sequence). The DNA for the CDR3 is TGTGCCAGTAGTATTCCCTACAGGGGAGTGGGCAATCAGCCCCAGCATTTT. This gives the protein CASSIPYRGVGNQPQHF.